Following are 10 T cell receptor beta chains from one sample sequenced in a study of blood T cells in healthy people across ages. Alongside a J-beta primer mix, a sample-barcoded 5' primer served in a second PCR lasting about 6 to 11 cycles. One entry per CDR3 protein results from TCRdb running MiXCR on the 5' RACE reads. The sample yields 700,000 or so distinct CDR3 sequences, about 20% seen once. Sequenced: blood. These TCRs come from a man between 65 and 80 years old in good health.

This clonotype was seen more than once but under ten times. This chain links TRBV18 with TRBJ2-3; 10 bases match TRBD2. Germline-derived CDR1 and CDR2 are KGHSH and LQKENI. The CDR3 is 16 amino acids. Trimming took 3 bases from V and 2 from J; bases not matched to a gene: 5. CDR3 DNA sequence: TGTGCCAGCTCACCGCTACTAGCGGGGACCACAGATACGCAGTATTTT. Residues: CASSPLLAGTTDTQYF. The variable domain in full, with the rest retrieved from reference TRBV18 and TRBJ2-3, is NAGVMQNPRHLVRRRGQEARLRCSPMKGHSHVYWYRQLPEEGLKFMVYLQKENIIDESGMPKERFSAEFPKEGPSILRIQQVVRGDSAAYFCASSPLLAGTTDTQYFGPGTRLTVL.

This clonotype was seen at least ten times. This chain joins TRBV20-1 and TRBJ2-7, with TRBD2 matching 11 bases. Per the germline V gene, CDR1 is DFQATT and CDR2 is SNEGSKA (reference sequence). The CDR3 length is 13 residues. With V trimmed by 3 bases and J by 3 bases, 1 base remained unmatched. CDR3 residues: CSARGTSGYEQYV. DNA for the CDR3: TGCAGTGCTAGGGGGACTAGCGGCTACGAGCAGTACGTC.

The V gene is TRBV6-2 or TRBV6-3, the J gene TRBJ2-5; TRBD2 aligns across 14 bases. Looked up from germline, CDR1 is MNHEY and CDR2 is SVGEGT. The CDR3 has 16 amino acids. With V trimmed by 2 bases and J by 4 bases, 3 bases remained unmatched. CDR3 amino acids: CASSYIGTSGGETQYF. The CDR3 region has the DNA TGTGCCAGCAGTTACATCGGGACTAGCGGGGGAGAGACCCAGTACTTC.

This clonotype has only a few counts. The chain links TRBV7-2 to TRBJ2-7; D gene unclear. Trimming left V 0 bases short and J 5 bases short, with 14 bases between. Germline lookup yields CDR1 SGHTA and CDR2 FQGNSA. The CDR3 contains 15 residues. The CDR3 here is CASSLAVTAKNEQYF. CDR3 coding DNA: TGTGCCAGCAGCTTAGCAGTGACTGCGAAAAACGAGCAGTACTTC. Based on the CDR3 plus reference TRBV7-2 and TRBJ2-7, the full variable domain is GAGVSQSPSNKVTEKGKDVELRCDPISGHTALYWYRQSLGQGLEFLIYFQGNSAPDKSGLPSDRFSAERTGGSVSTLTIQRTQQEDSAVYLCASSLAVTAKNEQYFGPGTRLTVT.

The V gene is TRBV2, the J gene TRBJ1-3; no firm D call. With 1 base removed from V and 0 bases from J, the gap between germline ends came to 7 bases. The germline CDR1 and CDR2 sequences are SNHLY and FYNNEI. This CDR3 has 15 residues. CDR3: CASSEEQFSGNTIYF. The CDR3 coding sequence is TGTGCCAGCAGTGAAGAACAGTTCTCTGGAAACACCATATATTTT.

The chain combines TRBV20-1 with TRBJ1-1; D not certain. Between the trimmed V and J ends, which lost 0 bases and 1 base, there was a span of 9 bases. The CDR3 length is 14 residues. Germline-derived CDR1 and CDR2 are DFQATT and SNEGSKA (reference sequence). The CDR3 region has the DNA TGCAGTGCTAGAGACATCCAGTGGAACACTGAAGCTTTCTTT. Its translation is CSARDIQWNTEAFF.

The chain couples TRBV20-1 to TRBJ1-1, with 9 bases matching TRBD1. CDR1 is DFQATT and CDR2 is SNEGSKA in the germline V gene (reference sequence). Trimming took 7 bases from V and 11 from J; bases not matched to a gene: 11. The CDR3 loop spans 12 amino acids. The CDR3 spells CSDRDRASRAFF. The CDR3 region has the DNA TGCAGTGACCGGGACAGGGCGAGTCGGGCTTTCTTT.

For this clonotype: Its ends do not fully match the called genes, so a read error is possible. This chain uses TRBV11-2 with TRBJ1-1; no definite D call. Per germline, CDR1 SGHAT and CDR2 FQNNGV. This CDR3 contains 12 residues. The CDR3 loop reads CASSLDSGQIPF. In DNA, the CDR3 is TGTGCCAGCAGCTTAGATTCGGGCCAGATCCCGTTT.

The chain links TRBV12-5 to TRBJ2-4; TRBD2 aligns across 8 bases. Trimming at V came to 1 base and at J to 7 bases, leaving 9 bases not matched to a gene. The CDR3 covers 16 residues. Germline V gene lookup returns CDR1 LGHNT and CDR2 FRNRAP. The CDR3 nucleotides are TGTGCTAGTGGTTTGGCCCTTAGCGGGGATCCCAACATTCAGTACTTC. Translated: CASGLALSGDPNIQYF.

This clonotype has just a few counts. The CDR3 sequence is CASSQLTGQQETQYF. CDR3 sequence (DNA): TGCGCCAGCAGCCAGTTGACAGGGCAGCAAGAGACCCAGTACTTC. The chain recombines TRBV4-1 with TRBJ2-5; 7 bases are shared with TRBD1. Germline assignment: CDR1 MGHRA and CDR2 YSYEKL. CDR3 size: 15 residues. V lost 3 bases and J lost 2; bases outside the gene matches: 6.